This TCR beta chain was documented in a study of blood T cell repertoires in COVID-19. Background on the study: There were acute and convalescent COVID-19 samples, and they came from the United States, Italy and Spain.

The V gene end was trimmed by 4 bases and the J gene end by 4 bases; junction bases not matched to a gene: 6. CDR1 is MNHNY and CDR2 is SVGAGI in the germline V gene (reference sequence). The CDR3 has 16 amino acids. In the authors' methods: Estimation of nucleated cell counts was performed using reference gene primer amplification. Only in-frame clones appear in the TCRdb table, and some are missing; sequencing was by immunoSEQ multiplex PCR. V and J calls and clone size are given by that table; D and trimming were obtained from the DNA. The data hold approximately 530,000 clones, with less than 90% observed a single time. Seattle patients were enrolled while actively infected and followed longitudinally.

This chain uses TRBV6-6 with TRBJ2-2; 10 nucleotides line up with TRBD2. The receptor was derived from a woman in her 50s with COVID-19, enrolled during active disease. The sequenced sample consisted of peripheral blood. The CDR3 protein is CASSFASGGATGELFF. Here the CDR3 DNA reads TGTGCCAGCAGTTTCGCTAGCGGGGGTGCCACCGGGGAGCTGTTTTTT.